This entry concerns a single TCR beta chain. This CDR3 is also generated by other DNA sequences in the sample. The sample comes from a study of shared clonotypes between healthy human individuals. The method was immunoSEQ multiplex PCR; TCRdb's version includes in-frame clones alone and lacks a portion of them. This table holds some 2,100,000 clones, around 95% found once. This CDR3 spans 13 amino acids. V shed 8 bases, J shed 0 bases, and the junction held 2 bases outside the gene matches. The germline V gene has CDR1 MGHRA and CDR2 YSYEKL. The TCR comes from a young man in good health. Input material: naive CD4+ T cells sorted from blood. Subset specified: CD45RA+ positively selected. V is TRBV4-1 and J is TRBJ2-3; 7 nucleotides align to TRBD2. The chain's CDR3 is CASRGVSTDTQYF. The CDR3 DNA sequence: TGCGCCAGCCGGGGGGTGAGCACAGATACGCAGTATTTT.